The 26 T cell receptor beta chains presented below share a single source sample, sequenced in a study of blood T cell repertoires in COVID-19. Using immunoSEQ multiplex PCR, the repertoire was profiled, and TCRdb retains in-frame clones only, with some absent. The data contain around 60,000 clones, around 90% of them seen just once; the ten biggest clones take up around 3.5%. Input material: peripheral blood. These receptors originate from a man aged 50-60 years with active COVID-19.

The chain has TRBV30 and TRBJ1-6, with D possibly TRBD1 on 5 matching bases. V lost 0 bases and J 14 bases, leaving 20 bases between the germline ends. This CDR3 is built from 15 residues. Germline V gene sequence: CDR1 GTSNPN, CDR2 SVGIG (reference sequence). In DNA, the CDR3 is TGTGCCTGGAGTGTATTATCGGGGGGGAAGAAGACCCTCCACTTT. It specifies CAWSVLSGGKKTLHF. The full variable domain, rest sourced from reference TRBV30 and TRBJ1-6, is SQTIHQWPATLVQPVGSPLSLECTVEGTSNPNLYWYRQAAGRGLQLLFYSVGIGQISSEVPQNLSASRPQDRQFILSSKKLLLSDSGFYLCAWSVLSGGKKTLHFGNGTRLTVT.

This chain joins TRBV19 and TRBJ1-2; D is possibly TRBD1 (5 bases). The V and J ends lost 4 bases and 8 bases respectively, with 11 bases between them. The germline V gene encodes CDR1 LNHDA and CDR2 SQIVND (reference sequence). The CDR3 consists of 12 residues. The CDR3 coding sequence is TGTGCCAGTAGTAGGGGGGAAGCGGGCTACACCTTC. It translates to CASSRGEAGYTF.

The chain couples TRBV4-2 to TRBJ2-2; 9 bases fit TRBD2. The trim removed 11 bases at V and 7 bases at J, leaving 11 bases unmatched. CDR3 length: 14 residues. Germline assignment: CDR1 LGHNA and CDR2 YNFKEQ. The CDR3 coding sequence is TGTGCCCGCGTGGGCGGGGGGGCCAGCGGGGAGCTGTTTTTT. Its translation is CARVGGGASGELFF.

This clone was counted a single time. The V and J genes are TRBV10-3 and TRBJ1-3, with D unclear. The length of the CDR3 is 15 residues. Germline loops: CDR1 ENHRY, CDR2 SYGVKD. V was trimmed by 0 bases and J by 0 bases, leaving 6 bases between them. This CDR3 reads CAISESGSSGNTIYF. CDR3 bases: TGTGCCATCAGTGAGTCGGGCAGCTCTGGAAACACCATATATTTT.

The V call is TRBV7-9, the J call TRBJ1-1, with 8 bases lining up with TRBD1. Germline V gene data show CDR1 as SEHNR and CDR2 as FQNEAQ (reference sequence). The CDR3 is 13 amino acids. The J segment lost 3 bases and the V segment lost 5 bases, leaving 2 bases of the junction unmatched. Here the CDR3 DNA reads TGTGCCAGCAGCGACAGGGGCTACACTGAAGCTTTCTTT. This sequence encodes CASSDRGYTEAFF.

This chain links TRBV2 with TRBJ1-4, with TRBD1 matching 7 bases. After removal of 8 bases from V and 7 bases from J, the junction contained 10 bases not matched to a gene. The germline V gene has CDR1 SNHLY and CDR2 FYNNEI. This CDR3 comprises 14 residues. In DNA form, the CDR3 reads TGTGCCAGCGAAAGCAGGGGGGCGTCTGAAAAACTGTTTTTT. Translated, it gives CASESRGASEKLFF.

This chain connects TRBV5-6 to TRBJ2-1; 8 positions agree with TRBD2. The CDR3 has 13 residues. CDR1 SGHDT and CDR2 YYEEEE come from the germline V gene. J was trimmed by 10 bases and V by 0 bases; bases with no gene match: 3. CDR3 sequence: CASSLERGGEQFF. The CDR3, as DNA: TGTGCCAGCAGCTTGGAACGGGGGGGCGAGCAGTTCTTC.

The J gene is TRBJ2-1, the V gene TRBV6-5, with 9 bases that match TRBD1. This CDR3 has 15 residues. J lost 0 bases, V lost 6 bases, and 3 bases had no gene match. The germline V gene has CDR1 MNHEY and CDR2 SVGAGI. CDR3 in amino acids: CASRGQGRSYNEQFF. The CDR3 region has the DNA TGTGCCAGCAGAGGACAGGGGCGCTCCTACAATGAGCAGTTCTTC.

The genes are TRBV7-2 and TRBJ2-2; a possible D gene is TRBD2 (7 bases). Trimming cost V 8 bases and J 4 bases, with 11 bases left between them. Germline loops: CDR1 SGHTA, CDR2 FQGNSA. This CDR3 comprises 13 residues. This CDR3 is CASRRGATGELFF. CDR3 coding DNA: TGTGCCAGCCGCCGGGGGGCCACCGGGGAGCTGTTTTTT. The variable domain in full, with the rest retrieved from reference TRBV7-2 and TRBJ2-2, is GAGVSQSPSNKVTEKGKDVELRCDPISGHTALYWYRQSLGQGLEFLIYFQGNSAPDKSGLPSDRFSAERTGGSVSTLTIQRTQQEDSAVYLCASRRGATGELFFGEGSRLTVL.

This chain joins TRBV2 and TRBJ2-2; 7 nucleotides agree with TRBD1. The CDR3 is 15 amino acids. Looked up from germline, CDR1 is SNHLY and CDR2 is FYNNEI. Trimming cost V 5 bases and J 1 base; bases outside gene matches: 4. This chain's CDR3 is CASSRQGGNTGELFF. CDR3 DNA sequence: TGTGCCAGCAGTAGACAGGGCGGGAACACCGGGGAGCTGTTTTTT.

V gene TRBV2 combines with J gene TRBJ2-7; D is undetermined. Trimming stripped 4 bases from V and 6 bases from J, with 16 bases between. Germline values: CDR1 SNHLY, CDR2 FYNNEI. The CDR3 has 14 residues. Here the CDR3 reads CASSVKAEVSEQYF. CDR3 bases: TGTGCCAGCAGTGTTAAGGCAGAGGTTTCCGAGCAGTACTTC.

V and J are TRBV6-4 and TRBJ2-2, with D possibly matching TRBD2 (6 bases). The V gene lost 8 bases and the J gene lost 0 bases, with 10 bases spanning the gap. The CDR3 loop spans 14 amino acids. Germline V lookup: CDR1 MRHNA, CDR2 SNTAGT. CDR3 nucleotides: TGTGCCAGCCGGGGGTCGTCGAACACCGGGGAGCTGTTTTTT. This sequence encodes CASRGSSNTGELFF.

This clone was observed a single time. The rearrangement links TRBV12-3 or TRBV12-4 to TRBJ1-2; no firm D call. Trimming shortened V by 5 bases and J by 8 bases, and 9 bases separated the two germline ends. This CDR3 spans 11 amino acids. CDR3 nucleotide sequence: TGTGCCAGCAGTCCTAGGCTGGGCTACACCTTC. Translation: CASSPRLGYTF.

The rearrangement joins TRBV5-6 to TRBJ1-2; TRBD1 aligns across 10 bases. The CDR3 consists of 14 residues. Trimming cost V 5 bases and J 6 bases; bases outside gene matches: 7. The germline V gene encodes CDR1 SGHDT and CDR2 YYEEEE. The CDR3 nucleotides are TGTGCCAGCAGGAACCGACAGGGGGCCCATGGCTACACCTTC. This gives the protein CASRNRQGAHGYTF.

V is TRBV20-1 and J is TRBJ2-7; D is unclear. The length of the CDR3 is 11 residues. V lost 2 bases and J lost 6, with 8 bases in between. Germline CDR1 and CDR2: DFQATT and SNEGSKA (reference sequence). CDR3 sequence: CSARSGFEQYF. The CDR3 nucleotides read TGCAGTGCTAGATCCGGGTTCGAGCAGTACTTC.

The chain joins TRBV19 to TRBJ2-1; 11 bases align to TRBD2. Germline V gene lookup returns CDR1 LNHDA and CDR2 SQIVND (reference sequence). The CDR3 extends over 17 amino acids. The V and J ends lost 8 bases and 0 bases, in that order; junction bases with no gene match: 9. CDR3 nucleotides: TGTGCCAGTGGCGGGACTAGCGGACCTAGCTCCTACAATGAGCAGTTCTTC. It translates to CASGGTSGPSSYNEQFF.

V gene TRBV19 combines with J gene TRBJ1-5, with TRBD1 matching over 9 bases. The trim removed 4 bases at V and 2 bases at J, leaving 18 bases unmatched. CDR1 is LNHDA, CDR2 SQIVND, per germline (reference sequence). There are 20 residues in the CDR3. The CDR3 loop reads CASSTTAGTGKFGGNQPQHF. The CDR3, as DNA: TGTGCCAGTAGTACCACGGCCGGGACAGGGAAATTCGGTGGCAATCAGCCCCAGCATTTT.

The genes are TRBV30 and TRBJ1-6; TRBD1 aligns across 7 bases. In germline, CDR1 is GTSNPN, CDR2 SVGIG (reference sequence). The CDR3 consists of 15 residues. V lost 5 bases, J lost 3 bases, and 7 bases stayed unmatched. As DNA, the CDR3 is TGTGCCTGGGGGGACAGTTTTCTCTATAATTCACCCCTCCACTTT. Translated, it gives CAWGDSFLYNSPLHF.

J is TRBJ2-7 and V is TRBV7-9; 8 bases map to TRBD2. J was trimmed by 0 bases and V by 7 bases; bases with no gene match: 11. The CDR3 has 16 residues. In germline, CDR1 is SEHNR, CDR2 FQNEAQ (reference sequence). The CDR3 spells CASTNRERGSSYEQYF. Written as DNA, the CDR3 is TGTGCCAGCACCAATAGGGAGCGGGGGAGCTCCTACGAGCAGTACTTC.

The chain is built from TRBV5-6 and TRBJ1-1; no clear D. CDR1 and CDR2 from the germline V gene are SGHDT and YYEEEE. V dropped 4 bases and J dropped 6 bases, with 10 bases sitting between them. The CDR3 sequence is 12 residues long. The CDR3 sequence: CASSPQRAEAFF. The CDR3 DNA is TGTGCCAGCAGCCCTCAGAGGGCTGAAGCTTTCTTT. The complete variable domain, with remaining parts taken from reference TRBV5-6 and TRBJ1-1, reads DAGVTQSPTHLIKTRGQQVTLRCSPKSGHDTVSWYQQALGQGPQFIFQYYEEEERQRGNFPDRFSGHQFPNYSSELNVNALLLGDSALYLCASSPQRAEAFFGQGTRLTVV.

The V call is TRBV19, the J call TRBJ2-7, with 8 bases matching TRBD2. Germline trimming cut 6 bases from V and 0 bases from J; bases unmatched to any gene: 7. CDR1 LNHDA and CDR2 SQIVND come from the germline V gene (reference sequence). CDR3 length: 15 amino acids. The chain's CDR3 is CASRVAGTSSYEQYF. The DNA for the CDR3 is TGTGCCAGTAGGGTCGCCGGGACTAGCTCCTACGAGCAGTACTTC.

This clone was seen a single time. This chain links TRBV5-1 with TRBJ1-1, with D hard to call. The CDR3 is 15 residues long. The germline gives CDR1 SGHRS, CDR2 YFSETQ. Trimming shortened V by 3 bases and J by 0 bases, and 12 bases separated the two germline ends. The CDR3: CASSWAGEMNTEAFF. The DNA for the CDR3 is TGCGCCAGCAGCTGGGCCGGGGAGATGAACACTGAAGCTTTCTTT.

V is TRBV2 and J is TRBJ2-7; TRBD1 agrees at 8 bases. The trim removed 7 bases at V and 6 bases at J, leaving 5 bases unmatched. The CDR3 totals 12 residues. Looked up from germline, CDR1 is SNHLY and CDR2 is FYNNEI. CDR3 bases: TGTGCCAGCACCCGAACAGGGGGCGAGCAGTACTTC. This encodes CASTRTGGEQYF. Full variable domain (remainder filled in from reference TRBV2 and TRBJ2-7): EPEVTQTPSHQVTQMGQEVILRCVPISNHLYFYWYRQILGQKVEFLVSFYNNEISEKSEIFDDQFSVERPDGSNFTLKIRSTKLEDSAMYFCASTRTGGEQYFGPGTRLTVT.

The genes are TRBV5-4 and TRBJ2-7, with D hard to call. V lost 2 bases and J 4 bases, leaving 13 bases between the germline ends. From germline, CDR1 is SGHNT and CDR2 YYREEE (reference sequence). The CDR3 consists of 14 residues. DNA of the CDR3: TGTGCCAGCAGCTTCGAAAACTTTGTTTACGAGCAGTACTTC. Translating it yields CASSFENFVYEQYF.

The V and J genes are TRBV6-5 and TRBJ2-5, with 7 nucleotides matching TRBD1. The V gene's germline CDR1 is MNHEY and CDR2 SVGAGI. The junction had 9 bases not matched to a gene; V was cut back by 6 bases and J by 2 bases. The CDR3 is 15 amino acids. The CDR3 coding sequence is TGTGCCAGCAGAAGGGGGCGAGGGGTTCAAGAGACCCAGTACTTC. Its protein product is CASRRGRGVQETQYF.

The chain uses TRBV20-1 and TRBJ1-1, with TRBD1 matching 7 bases. CDR1 DFQATT and CDR2 SNEGSKA come from the germline V gene (reference sequence). Unmatched junction bases numbered 7, after V lost 6 bases and J lost 0 bases. This CDR3 spans 14 amino acids. The CDR3 nucleotides read TGCAGTGCAAGTTCCGGGACAGTGAACACTGAAGCTTTCTTT. Its translation: CSASSGTVNTEAFF.